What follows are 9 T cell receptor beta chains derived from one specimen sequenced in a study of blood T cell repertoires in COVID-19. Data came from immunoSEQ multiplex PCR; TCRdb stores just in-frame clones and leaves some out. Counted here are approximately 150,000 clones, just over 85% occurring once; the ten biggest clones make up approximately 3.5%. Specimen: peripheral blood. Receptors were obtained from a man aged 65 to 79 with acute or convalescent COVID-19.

The CDR3 nucleotides are TGTGCCAGCAGCGTGCAAGGAGAGACGTCACCCCTCCACTTT. It specifies CASSVQGETSPLHF. The chain couples TRBV9 to TRBJ1-6; D is undetermined. Trimming took 2 bases from V and 10 from J, leaving 13 bases between them. CDR1 SGDLS and CDR2 YYNGEE come from the germline V gene. This CDR3 spans 14 amino acids.

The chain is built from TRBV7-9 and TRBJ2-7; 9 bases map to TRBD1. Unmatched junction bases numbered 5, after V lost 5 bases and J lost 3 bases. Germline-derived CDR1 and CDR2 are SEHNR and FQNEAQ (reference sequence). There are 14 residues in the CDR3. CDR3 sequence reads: CASSDGTGNYEQYF. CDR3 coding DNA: TGTGCCAGCAGCGACGGGACAGGGAACTACGAGCAGTACTTC.

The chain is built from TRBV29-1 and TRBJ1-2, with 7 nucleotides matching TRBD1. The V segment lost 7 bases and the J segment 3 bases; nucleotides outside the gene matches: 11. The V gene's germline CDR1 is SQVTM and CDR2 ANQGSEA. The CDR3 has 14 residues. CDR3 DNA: TGCAGCGCCCCCAGACAGGGAGGTCACTATGGCTACACCTTC. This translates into CSAPRQGGHYGYTF.

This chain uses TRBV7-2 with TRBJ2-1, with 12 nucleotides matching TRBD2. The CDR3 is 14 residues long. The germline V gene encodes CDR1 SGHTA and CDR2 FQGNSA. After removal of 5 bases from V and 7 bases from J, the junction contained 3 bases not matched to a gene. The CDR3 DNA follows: TGTGCCAGCAGCAGACTAGCGGGAGTGAATGAGCAGTTCTTC. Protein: CASSRLAGVNEQFF.

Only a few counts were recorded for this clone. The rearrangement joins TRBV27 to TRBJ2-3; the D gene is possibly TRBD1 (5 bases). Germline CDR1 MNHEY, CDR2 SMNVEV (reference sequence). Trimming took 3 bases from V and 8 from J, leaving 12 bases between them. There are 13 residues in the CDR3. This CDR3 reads CASSFGRESTQYF. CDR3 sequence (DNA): TGTGCCAGCAGTTTCGGCAGGGAAAGTACGCAGTATTTT.

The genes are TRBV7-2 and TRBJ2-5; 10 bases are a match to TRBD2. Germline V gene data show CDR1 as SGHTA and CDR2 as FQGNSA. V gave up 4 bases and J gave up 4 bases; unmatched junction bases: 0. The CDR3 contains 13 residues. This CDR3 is CASSWTSGETQYF. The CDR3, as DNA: TGTGCCAGCAGCTGGACTAGCGGAGAGACCCAGTACTTC.

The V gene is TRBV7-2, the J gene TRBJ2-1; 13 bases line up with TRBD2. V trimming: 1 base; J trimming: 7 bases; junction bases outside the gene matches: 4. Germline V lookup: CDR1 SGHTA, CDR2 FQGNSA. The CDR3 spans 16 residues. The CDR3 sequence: CASSLVATSGRNEQFF. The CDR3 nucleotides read TGTGCCAGCAGCTTAGTGGCGACTAGCGGGAGGAATGAGCAGTTCTTC.

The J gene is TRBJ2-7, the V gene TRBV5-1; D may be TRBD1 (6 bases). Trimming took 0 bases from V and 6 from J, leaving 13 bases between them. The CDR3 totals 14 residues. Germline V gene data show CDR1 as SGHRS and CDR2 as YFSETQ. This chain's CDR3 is CASSLADSAGEQYF. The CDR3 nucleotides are TGCGCCAGCAGCTTGGCGGACAGCGCCGGCGAGCAGTACTTC.

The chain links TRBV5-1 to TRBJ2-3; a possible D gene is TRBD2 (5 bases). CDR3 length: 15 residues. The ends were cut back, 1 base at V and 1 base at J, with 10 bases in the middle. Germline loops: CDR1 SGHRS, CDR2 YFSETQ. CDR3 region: CASSLTGSGTDTQYF. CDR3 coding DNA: TGCGCCAGCAGCTTGACGGGATCGGGCACAGATACGCAGTATTTT.